The 4 T cell receptor beta chains below were found in one sample sequenced in a study of T cell repertoires in ileal Crohn's disease (dated by TCRdb to the late 2010s). The library relied on the immunoSEQ multiplex PCR assay. Entries here come from immuneACCESS through TCRdb and include only in-frame sequences with V and J called. Some clones fail to appear in such tables; in the studies checked, an unresolved V gene covers under half of the shortfall, and the cause of the remainder is unknown. In this sample the table shows about 11,000 clones, approximately 77% of which occur a single time. The ten largest clones capture approximately 7.7% of the sample. The intended sense of this specimen's time point label: neoterminal ileum biopsy at postoperative endoscopy, about 6 months after surgery. Source material: ileal tissue. These receptors all come from an adult with Crohn's disease.

The chain links TRBV10-3 to TRBJ1-5, with unresolved D. The CDR3 has 14 amino acids. Trimming pared 4 bases from V and 7 bases from J, leaving 14 bases between. CDR1 ENHRY and CDR2 SYGVKD come from the germline V gene. The CDR3 DNA reads TGTGCCATCAGTGCCGGGGAGGGTGTGCAGCCCCAGCATTTT. It yields the protein CAISAGEGVQPQHF.

Relative to its sample, this clone is large. The chain has TRBV4-1 and TRBJ2-3, with D tentatively TRBD1 (6 bases). The CDR3 consists of 18 residues. Germline CDR1 MGHRA, CDR2 YSYEKL. V lost 0 bases to trimming and J lost 0 bases, with 16 bases between them. The CDR3 is CASSQDMSQGSSTDTQYF. The CDR3 nucleotides are TGCGCCAGCAGCCAAGATATGTCTCAGGGGTCAAGCACAGATACGCAGTATTTT.

J is TRBJ2-3 and V is TRBV18; D is possibly TRBD2 (6 bases). The CDR3 has 14 residues. V lost 3 bases and J 0 bases, leaving 7 bases between the germline ends. Germline loops: CDR1 KGHSH, CDR2 LQKENI. CDR3 sequence reads: CASSPRDSTDTQYF. CDR3 nucleotides: TGTGCCAGCTCACCGCGGGACAGCACAGATACGCAGTATTTT.

This clone was seen only once. The rearrangement links TRBV15 to TRBJ1-1, with D uncertain. From germline, CDR1 is LNHNV and CDR2 YYDKDF (reference sequence). V lost 4 bases, J lost 0 bases, and 15 bases lay in between. CDR3 length equals 16 residues. The CDR3 sequence: CATSTLAADLNTEAFF. In nucleotides, the CDR3 is TGTGCCACCAGCACCCTTGCGGCAGATTTGAACACTGAAGCTTTCTTT.